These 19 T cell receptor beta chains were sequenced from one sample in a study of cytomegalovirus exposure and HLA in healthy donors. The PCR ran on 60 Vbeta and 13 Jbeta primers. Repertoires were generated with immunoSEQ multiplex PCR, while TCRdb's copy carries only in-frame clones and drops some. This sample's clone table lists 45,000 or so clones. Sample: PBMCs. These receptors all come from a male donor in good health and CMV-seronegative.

CDR3 nucleotide sequence: TGCAGCGTTATCGACCGTTGGAGTACAGATACGCAGTATTTT. It specifies CSVIDRWSTDTQYF. The gene calls are TRBV29-1 and TRBJ2-3; D unclear. CDR1 is SQVTM and CDR2 is ANQGSEA in the germline V gene. V was trimmed by 5 bases and J by 3 bases, leaving 15 bases between them. The CDR3 length is 14 residues.

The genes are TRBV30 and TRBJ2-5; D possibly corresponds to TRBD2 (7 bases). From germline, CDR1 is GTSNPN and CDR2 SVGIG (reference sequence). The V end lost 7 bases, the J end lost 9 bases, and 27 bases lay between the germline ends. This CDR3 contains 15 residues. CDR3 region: CAFKGAIGGLAAQYF. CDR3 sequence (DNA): TGTGCCTTCAAAGGGGCCATCGGGGGGCTAGCTGCCCAGTACTTC.

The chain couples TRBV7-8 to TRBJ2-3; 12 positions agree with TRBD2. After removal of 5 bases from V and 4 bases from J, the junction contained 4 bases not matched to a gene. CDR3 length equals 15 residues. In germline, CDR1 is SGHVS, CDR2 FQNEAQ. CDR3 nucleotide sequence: TGTGCCAGCAGCCCATCTAGCGGGAGGGCAGATACGCAGTATTTT. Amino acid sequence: CASSPSSGRADTQYF.

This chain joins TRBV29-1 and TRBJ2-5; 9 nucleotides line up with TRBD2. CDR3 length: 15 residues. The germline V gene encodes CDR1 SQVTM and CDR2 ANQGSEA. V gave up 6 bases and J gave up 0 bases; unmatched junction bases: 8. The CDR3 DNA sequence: TGCAGCGTATCAAATAGCGGGGGCCACCAAGAGACCCAGTACTTC. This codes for CSVSNSGGHQETQYF.

The DNA for the CDR3 is TGTGCCAGCAGCTTGGCCCGGACAGGGGCGGAGGAGACCCAGTACTTC. Its protein is CASSLARTGAEETQYF. The chain combines TRBV5-4 with TRBJ2-5; 9 bases map to TRBD1. Losses at the gene ends were 0 bases for V and 5 bases for J; bases not matched to a gene: 8. From germline, CDR1 is SGHNT and CDR2 YYREEE (reference sequence). The CDR3 has 16 amino acids.

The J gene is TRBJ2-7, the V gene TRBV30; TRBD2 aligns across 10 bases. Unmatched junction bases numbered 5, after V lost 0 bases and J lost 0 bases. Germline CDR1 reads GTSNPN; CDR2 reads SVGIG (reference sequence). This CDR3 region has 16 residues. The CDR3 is CAWSVVAGGLSYEQYF. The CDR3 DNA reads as TGTGCCTGGAGTGTGGTAGCGGGAGGTCTCTCCTACGAGCAGTACTTC.

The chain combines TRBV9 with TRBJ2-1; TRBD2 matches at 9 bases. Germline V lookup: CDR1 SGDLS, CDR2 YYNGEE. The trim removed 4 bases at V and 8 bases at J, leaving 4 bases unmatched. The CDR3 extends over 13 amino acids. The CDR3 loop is CASSPGLAYEQFF. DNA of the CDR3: TGTGCCAGCAGCCCGGGACTAGCTTATGAGCAGTTCTTC. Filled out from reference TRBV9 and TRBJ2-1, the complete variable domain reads DSGVTQTPKHLITATGQRVTLRCSPRSGDLSVYWYQQSLDQGLQFLIQYYNGEERAKGNILERFSAQQFPDLHSELNLSSLELGDSALYFCASSPGLAYEQFFGPGTRLTVL.

The CDR3 is CASSFPTSGSGEQYF. DNA for the CDR3: TGTGCCAGCAGCTTTCCCACTAGCGGGAGTGGTGAGCAGTACTTC. The gene calls are TRBV11-2 and TRBJ2-7; TRBD2 agrees at 11 bases. Looked up from germline, CDR1 is SGHAT and CDR2 is FQNNGV. J gave up 7 bases and V 3 bases, and 8 bases lay outside the gene matches. The CDR3 length is 15 residues.

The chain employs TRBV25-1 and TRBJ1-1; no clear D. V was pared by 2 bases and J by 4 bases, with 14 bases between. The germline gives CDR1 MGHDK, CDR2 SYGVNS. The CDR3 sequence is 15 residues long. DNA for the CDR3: TGTGCCAGCAGTGAAAGTATCGGGTACGGCACTGAAGCTTTCTTT. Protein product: CASSESIGYGTEAFF.

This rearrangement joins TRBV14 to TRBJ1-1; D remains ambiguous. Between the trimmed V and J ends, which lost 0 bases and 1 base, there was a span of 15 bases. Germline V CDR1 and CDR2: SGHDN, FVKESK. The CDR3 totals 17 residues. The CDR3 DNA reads TGTGCCAGCAGCCAAGAGGGTTCGGGATCTTGGAACACTGAAGCTTTCTTT. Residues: CASSQEGSGSWNTEAFF.

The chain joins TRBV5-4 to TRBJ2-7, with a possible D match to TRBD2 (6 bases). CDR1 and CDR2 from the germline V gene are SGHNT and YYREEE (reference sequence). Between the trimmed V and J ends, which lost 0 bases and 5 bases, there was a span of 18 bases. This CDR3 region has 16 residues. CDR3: CASSLGSWRVWNEQYF. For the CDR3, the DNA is TGTGCCAGCAGCTTGGGGTCATGGAGGGTCTGGAACGAGCAGTACTTC. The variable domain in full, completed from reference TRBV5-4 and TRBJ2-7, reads ETGVTQSPTHLIKTRGQQVTLRCSSQSGHNTVSWYQQALGQGPQFIFQYYREEENGRGNFPPRFSGLQFPNYSSELNVNALELDDSALYLCASSLGSWRVWNEQYFGPGTRLTVT.

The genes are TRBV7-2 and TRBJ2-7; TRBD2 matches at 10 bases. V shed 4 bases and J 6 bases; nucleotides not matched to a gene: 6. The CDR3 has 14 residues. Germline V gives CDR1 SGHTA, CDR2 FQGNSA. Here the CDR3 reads CASSSGLARFEQYF. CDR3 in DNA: TGTGCCAGCAGCTCGGGACTAGCGCGGTTCGAGCAGTACTTC.

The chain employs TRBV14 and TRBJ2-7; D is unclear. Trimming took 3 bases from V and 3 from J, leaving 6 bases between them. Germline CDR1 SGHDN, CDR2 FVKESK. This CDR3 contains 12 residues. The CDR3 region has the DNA TGTGCCAGCAGCCATGCAGGCTACGAGCAGTACTTC. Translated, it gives CASSHAGYEQYF.

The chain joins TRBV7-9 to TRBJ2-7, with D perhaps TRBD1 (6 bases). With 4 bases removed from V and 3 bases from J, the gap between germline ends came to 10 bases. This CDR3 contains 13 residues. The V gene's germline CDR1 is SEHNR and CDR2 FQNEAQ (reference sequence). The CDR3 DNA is TGTGCCAGCAGCTCCGACAGGTTCTACGAGCAGTACTTC. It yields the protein CASSSDRFYEQYF.

CDR3 DNA: TGTGCCAGCAGCTTTAGCGGGAGGGTCTACAATGAGCAGTTCTTC. Translating gives CASSFSGRVYNEQFF. This chain connects TRBV6-5 to TRBJ2-1; TRBD2 agrees at 11 bases. J lost 3 bases, V lost 6 bases, and 4 bases had no gene match. This CDR3 region has 15 residues. CDR1 is MNHEY and CDR2 is SVGAGI in the germline V gene.

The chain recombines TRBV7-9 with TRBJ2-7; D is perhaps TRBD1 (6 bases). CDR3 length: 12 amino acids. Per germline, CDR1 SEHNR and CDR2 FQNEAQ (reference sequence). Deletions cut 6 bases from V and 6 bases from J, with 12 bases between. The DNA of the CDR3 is TGTGCCAGCAGTTCACAGGGCGGCGAGCAGTACTTC. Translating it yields CASSSQGGEQYF.

CDR3 in amino acids: CASSYNVRNTGELFF. The CDR3 nucleotides are TGTGCCAGCAGCTACAACGTAAGGAACACCGGGGAGCTGTTTTTT. The V call is TRBV5-6, the J call TRBJ2-2; no firm D call. V was shortened by 3 bases and J by 1 base, with 10 bases between the two germline ends. The CDR3 contains 15 residues. Germline V gene lookup returns CDR1 SGHDT and CDR2 YYEEEE.

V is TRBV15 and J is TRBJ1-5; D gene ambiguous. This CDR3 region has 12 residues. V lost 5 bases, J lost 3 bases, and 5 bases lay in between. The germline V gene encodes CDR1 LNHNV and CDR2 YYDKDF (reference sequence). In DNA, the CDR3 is TGTGCCACCAGCCAACACAATCAGCCCCAGCATTTT. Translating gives CATSQHNQPQHF.

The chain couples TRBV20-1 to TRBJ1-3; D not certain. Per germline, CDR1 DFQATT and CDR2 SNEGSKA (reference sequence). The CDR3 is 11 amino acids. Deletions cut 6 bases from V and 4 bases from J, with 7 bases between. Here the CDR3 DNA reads TGCAGTGCCCTGAGGGGAAACACCATATATTTT. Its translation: CSALRGNTIYF.